This is a list of T cell receptor beta chains from one sample in a study of blood T cells in healthy people across ages. One entry per CDR3 protein results from TCRdb running MiXCR on the 5' RACE reads. The sample lists around 900,000 distinct CDR3 sequences; around 26% were seen once. Sequencing was done on a sample of blood. These receptors were obtained from an elderly woman in good health. Both conserved end residues are part of each CDR3. A D gene is named only where the DNA matches it firmly. Only part of the rows carry a size: once, few, many, or a class if the clone is expanded.

clone size,V gene,D gene,J gene,CDR3 DNA,CDR3 protein
-,TRBV18,-,TRBJ1-2,TGTGCCAGCTCACCAGGGCCGGAGAACTATGGCTACACCTTC,CASSPGPENYGYTF
-,TRBV3-1,-,TRBJ2-1,TGTGCCAGCAGCTTAGGGGGCGGGGGCCTGGGAAATGAGCAGTTCTTC,CASSLGGGGLGNEQFF
many,TRBV28,TRBD1,TRBJ2-3,TGTGCCAGCAGGGGGACAGGGCTTTTAACAGATACGCAGTATTTT,CASRGTGLLTDTQYF
-,TRBV14,TRBD2,TRBJ2-7,TGTGCCAGCAGCCAAGGGACTAGCGGGGGGACCTACGAGCAGTACTTC,CASSQGTSGGTYEQYF
-,TRBV6-2/TRBV6-3,-,TRBJ2-3,TGTGCCAGCAGGCCGCACAAAGCGAATACGCAGTATTTT,CASRPHKANTQYF
-,TRBV29-1,-,TRBJ2-2,TGCAGCGCCGCCATTCGGGGCACGAACACCGGGGAGCTGTTTTTT,CSAAIRGTNTGELFF
many,TRBV6-1,TRBD1,TRBJ2-7,TGTGCCAGCAGTCCGGGACAGATCAGCTACGAGCAGTACTTC,CASSPGQISYEQYF
-,TRBV9,TRBD1,TRBJ1-6,TGCGCCGGCAGCGGGCCGGGACAGCACAATTCACCCCTCCACTTT,CAGSGPGQHNSPLHF
-,TRBV4-2,-,TRBJ1-6,TGTGCCGGCAGCCAAGATGGCGGGACAAATAATTCACCCCTCCACTTT,CAGSQDGGTNNSPLHF
once,TRBV27,-,TRBJ2-3,TGTGCCGGCAGTCCATGGGGCGCTAGCACAGATACGCAGTATTTT,CAGSPWGASTDTQYF
few,TRBV6-2/TRBV6-3,TRBD1,TRBJ1-1,TGTGCCAGCATAACTAACCACAGGGGCCTGAACACTGAAGCTTTCTTT,CASITNHRGLNTEAFF
-,TRBV7-9,-,TRBJ1-1,TGTGCCAGCAGCCGAGGGTCAGAGAACACTGAAGCTTTCTTT,CASSRGSENTEAFF
few,TRBV24-1,-,TRBJ2-2,TGTGCCACCAGTGATGTCAGGAGGAACACCGGGGAGCTGTTTTTT,CATSDVRRNTGELFF
few,TRBV7-9,TRBD1,TRBJ2-7,TGTGCCAGCATCGATGACAGGGGAACCTACGAGCAGTACTTC,CASIDDRGTYEQYF
-,TRBV20-1,TRBD2,TRBJ2-2,TGCAGTGCTAGACAGAGCGGGAGGGCCGGGGAGCTGTTTTTT,CSARQSGRAGELFF
many,TRBV6-6,TRBD1,TRBJ2-4,TGTGCCAGCGAAAGGACAGGCGGTACCATTCAGTACTTC,CASERTGGTIQYF
few,TRBV15,-,TRBJ1-5,TGTGCCACCAGCAGATCATCCCTCAATCAGCCCCAGCATTTT,CATSRSSLNQPQHF
-,TRBV15,-,TRBJ2-7,TGTGCCACCAGCACCAGCCTGCTGCGATCGAGCTACGAGCAGTACTTC,CATSTSLLRSSYEQYF
many,TRBV7-2,-,TRBJ2-6,TGTGCCAGCAGCTCCTCCTACTCTGGGGCCAACGTCCTGACTTTC,CASSSSYSGANVLTF
-,TRBV7-2,-,TRBJ2-7,TGTGCCAGCAGCCAAATCGTCTCCTACGAGCAGTACTTC,CASSQIVSYEQYF
few,TRBV28,TRBD1,TRBJ1-1,TGTGCCAGCAGGATAAAACAGGGGTACACTGAAGCTTTCTTT,CASRIKQGYTEAFF
many,TRBV12-3/TRBV12-4,-,TRBJ2-2,TGTGCCAGCAGTCGACAGATGAACACCGGGGAGCTGTTTTTT,CASSRQMNTGELFF
-,TRBV5-1,-,TRBJ2-3,TGCGCCAGCAGTTCTCGCCCGACAACTTCGGACTCCACAGATACGCAGTATTTT,CASSSRPTTSDSTDTQYF
many,TRBV7-9,-,TRBJ2-1,TGTGCCAGCAGCCCGACAGGCGCAGGGTCCTACAATGAGCAGTTCTTC,CASSPTGAGSYNEQFF
-,TRBV5-1,-,TRBJ2-2,TGCGCCAGCAGCTTGGAAGGGACGGGCGGGGAGCTGTTTTTT,CASSLEGTGGELFF
-,TRBV6-5,-,TRBJ1-2,TGTGCCAGCAGTTACTCGAGAAACAGGGACTATGGCTACACCTTC,CASSYSRNRDYGYTF
-,TRBV12-3/TRBV12-4,-,TRBJ2-3,TGTGCCAGCACGGAAGTGAGGACAGATACGCAGTATTTT,CASTEVRTDTQYF
many,TRBV7-2,TRBD1,TRBJ1-2,TGTGCCAGCAGCCCTTCGACAGGGGGCCACTATGGCTACACCTTC,CASSPSTGGHYGYTF
many,TRBV20-1,-,TRBJ2-5,TGCAGTGCTAGGGATAGGTCCCGCCCCGAAGTACGAGAGACCCAGTACTTC,CSARDRSRPEVRETQYF
-,TRBV20-1,-,TRBJ1-1,TGCAGTGCTAGGGTCGTCTTACAGGGACGGGTGAACACTGAAGCTTTCTTT,CSARVVLQGRVNTEAFF
many,TRBV7-9,TRBD1,TRBJ2-7,TGTGCCAGCAGCCCCTGGACAGGGACCGACGAGCAGTACTTC,CASSPWTGTDEQYF
few,TRBV20-1,-,TRBJ1-2,TGCAGTGCTAGAGCAACCAACTATGGCTACACCTTC,CSARATNYGYTF
-,TRBV30,TRBD1,TRBJ1-2,TGTGCCTGGAGGAGGACAGGGGGCGACGAAGGCTACACCTTC,CAWRRTGGDEGYTF
-,TRBV12-3/TRBV12-4,TRBD1,TRBJ1-5,TGTGCCTCCGCCGGGACAGGGAGAAATCAGCCCCAGCATTTT,CASAGTGRNQPQHF
many,TRBV30,-,TRBJ2-5,TGTGCCTGGAGTTATGAATTCCAAGAGACCCAGTACTTC,CAWSYEFQETQYF
-,TRBV18,-,TRBJ2-2,TGTGCCAGCTCACCCCCGCCCGGGGAGCTGTTTTTT,CASSPPPGELFF
-,TRBV12-3/TRBV12-4,-,TRBJ1-5,TGTGCCAGCAGTGTTGACAGGCTAAACAATCAGCCCCAGCATTTT,CASSVDRLNNQPQHF
few,TRBV11-3,TRBD1,TRBJ2-3,TGTGCCAGCAGCTCCAGCCTAAGACAGGGTAGTACAGATACGCAGTATTTT,CASSSSLRQGSTDTQYF
few,TRBV6-2/TRBV6-3,TRBD1,TRBJ2-7,TGTGCCAGCAGTTCGACAGGGGGAAAGTACGAGCAGTACTTC,CASSSTGGKYEQYF
many,TRBV3-1,-,TRBJ1-5,TGTGCCAGCAGCCAAGCAGGGTTAGGGCAGCCCCAGCATTTT,CASSQAGLGQPQHF
few,TRBV5-1,-,TRBJ1-1,TGCGCCAGCAGCTCGGGACTGGAGAACACTGAAGCTTTCTTT,CASSSGLENTEAFF
-,TRBV9,-,TRBJ2-1,TGTGCCAGCAGTGTAGGCGCGAGAGGGTGGGGTGAGCAGTTCTTC,CASSVGARGWGEQFF
many,TRBV20-1,TRBD2,TRBJ2-3,TGCAGTTCCACCCCCCTAGCGGGGGGGGCAGATACGCAGTATTTT,CSSTPLAGGADTQYF
-,TRBV4-2,-,TRBJ2-5,TGTGCCAGCAGCACCCGAGGGGGAGGGTTTGAAGAGACCCAGTACTTC,CASSTRGGGFEETQYF
-,TRBV20-1,TRBD1,TRBJ1-5,TGCAGTGCTAGAGGGGGACAGGGGGACAATCAGCCCCAGCATTTT,CSARGGQGDNQPQHF